Presented here are 23 T cell receptor beta chains from one specimen sequenced in a study of CD8 T cells in Susac syndrome. An input of about 0.5 to 1 ug of RNA was subjected to reverse transcription using random hexamers. TCRdb re-called the immunoSEQ multiplex PCR reads with MiXCR, one entry per CDR3 protein. This sample has under 90,000 distinct CDR3 sequences, with approximately 95% found just once. The sample consisted of CD8+ T cells from PBMCs. The source is a human donor with Susac syndrome.

This chain joins TRBV5-4 and TRBJ2-7; D gene uncertain. CDR1 SGHNT and CDR2 YYREEE come from the germline V gene (reference sequence). The CDR3 runs to 14 residues. V dropped 9 bases and J dropped 7 bases, with 23 bases sitting between them. The CDR3 sequence is CATLPAIGMDEQYF. CDR3 nucleotide sequence: TGTGCCACCCTTCCGGCCATAGGAATGGATGAGCAGTACTTC.

The V call is TRBV6-5, the J call TRBJ2-4; a possible D gene is TRBD1 (6 bases). The CDR3 is 14 residues long. Trimming pared 5 bases from V and 8 bases from J, leaving 16 bases between. Per germline, CDR1 MNHEY and CDR2 SVGAGI. The chain's CDR3 is CASSLAGPGDIQYF. The CDR3 DNA reads as TGTGCCAGCAGTCTCGCAGGGCCAGGGGACATTCAGTACTTC.

This clonotype was seen once. This chain links TRBV28 with TRBJ2-7, with TRBD2 matching 12 bases. Looked up from germline, CDR1 is MDHEN and CDR2 is SYDVKM. The J segment lost 0 bases and the V segment lost 4 bases, leaving 16 bases of the junction unmatched. The CDR3 contains 20 residues. The CDR3 here is CASSSLLTSGRFPNSYEQYF. The CDR3 coding sequence is TGTGCCAGCAGTTCTCTCTTGACTAGCGGGAGATTTCCAAACTCCTACGAGCAGTACTTC.

The chain recombines TRBV15 with TRBJ1-2; D is unclear. Deletions cut 0 bases from V and 2 bases from J, with 10 bases between. Germline CDR1 LNHNV, CDR2 YYDKDF (reference sequence). CDR3 size: 15 residues. Written as DNA, the CDR3 is TGTGCCACCAGCAGAGATAGAGGGATCAACTATGGCTACACCTTC. Protein sequence: CATSRDRGINYGYTF.

The rearrangement uses TRBV7-6 and TRBJ2-7, with TRBD2 matching over 7 bases. The germline gives CDR1 SGHVS, CDR2 FNYEAQ. The length of the CDR3 is 18 residues. The V and J ends lost 1 base and 2 bases, in that order; junction bases with no gene match: 14. This CDR3 reads CASSLVGGAGSRPYEQYF. The DNA for the CDR3 is TGTGCCAGCAGCTTAGTGGGAGGGGCCGGGAGTAGACCCTACGAGCAGTACTTC.

This chain connects TRBV6-5 to TRBJ2-7; TRBD1 agrees at 9 bases. Germline trimming cut 5 bases from V and 7 bases from J; bases unmatched to any gene: 9. Germline V gene data show CDR1 as MNHEY and CDR2 as SVGAGI. The CDR3 has 14 amino acids. The CDR3 bases are TGTGCCAGCAGTCCGACACAGGGGGCGCGGGAGCAGTACTTC. This translates into CASSPTQGAREQYF.

This clonotype was recorded once. The chain has TRBV29-1 and TRBJ2-1; the match to TRBD2 covers 11 bases. V trimming: 4 bases; J trimming: 7 bases; junction bases outside the gene matches: 3. There are 13 residues in the CDR3. The germline V gene encodes CDR1 SQVTM and CDR2 ANQGSEA. CDR3 nucleotide sequence: TGCAGCGTTGTGGTAGCGGGGGGGAATGAGCAGTTCTTC. Protein sequence: CSVVVAGGNEQFF.

Comments on this clonotype: At one boundary the junction diverges from the germline segment, which might be a read error. V gene TRBV19 combines with J gene TRBJ2-1; a possible D gene is TRBD2 (5 bases). Germline V gene lookup returns CDR1 LNHDA and CDR2 SQIVND (reference sequence). CDR3 length: 17 amino acids. The CDR3 region is CASSITPVGGPYNGQFF. CDR3 sequence (DNA): TGTGCCAGTAGTATCACCCCTGTTGGCGGGCCTTACAATGGGCAGTTCTTC.

In DNA form, the CDR3 reads TGTGCCTGGGAACTGGAGCGATCCTACAATGAGCAGTTCTTC. It is translated as CAWELERSYNEQFF. The V and J genes are TRBV30 and TRBJ2-1; D call uncertain. V was pared by 5 bases and J by 1 base, with 12 bases between. This CDR3 spans 14 amino acids. Germline V gene lookup returns CDR1 GTSNPN and CDR2 SVGIG (reference sequence).

The table lists this clonotype with a count of one. V is TRBV29-1 and J is TRBJ2-2, with D uncertain. Per the germline V gene, CDR1 is SQVTM and CDR2 is ANQGSEA. Trimming left V 7 bases short and J 1 base short, with 7 bases between. The CDR3 runs to 12 residues. The CDR3 DNA reads as TGCAGCGCCCACAAGAACACCGGGGAGCTGTTTTTT. Translation: CSAHKNTGELFF.

V gene TRBV5-6 combines with J gene TRBJ2-3, with D possibly being TRBD1 (6 bases). V gave up 1 base and J gave up 2 bases, with 20 bases separating them. CDR1 is SGHDT, CDR2 YYEEEE, per germline. The CDR3 consists of 18 residues. The CDR3 DNA follows: TGTGCCAGCAGCTTGAGTGACCCCGGACAGTTTTACACAGATACGCAGTATTTT. Amino acids: CASSLSDPGQFYTDTQYF. The full variable domain, in which reference TRBV5-6 and TRBJ2-3 provide the parts outside the CDR3, is DAGVTQSPTHLIKTRGQQVTLRCSPKSGHDTVSWYQQALGQGPQFIFQYYEEEERQRGNFPDRFSGHQFPNYSSELNVNALLLGDSALYLCASSLSDPGQFYTDTQYFGPGTRLTVL.

The DNA for the CDR3 is TGCGCCAGCAGCTTGGAGGGGCCGACGATGGATACGCAGTATTTT. It is translated as CASSLEGPTMDTQYF. The chain couples TRBV5-1 to TRBJ2-3; D possibly corresponds to TRBD1 (5 bases). Germline CDR1 and CDR2: SGHRS and YFSETQ. Trimming stripped 0 bases from V and 6 bases from J, with 14 bases between. The CDR3 length is 15 residues.

The chain joins TRBV20-1 to TRBJ2-5; TRBD2 aligns across 10 bases. This CDR3 contains 18 residues. The germline V gene has CDR1 DFQATT and CDR2 SNEGSKA (reference sequence). J lost 5 bases, V lost 0 bases, and 15 bases had no gene match. CDR3 residues: CSARDRVYASGGVETQYF. The CDR3 coding sequence is TGCAGTGCTAGAGATCGCGTGTATGCTAGCGGGGGCGTTGAGACCCAGTACTTC.

This chain joins TRBV13 and TRBJ1-1; TRBD1 is a possible D gene (5 bases). The germline gives CDR1 PRHDT, CDR2 FYEKMQ (reference sequence). The ends were cut back, 6 bases at V and 5 bases at J, with 16 bases in the middle. The CDR3 spans 14 residues. Written as DNA, the CDR3 is TGTGCCAGCAGGCCGGGGGAAAGTAGGACTGAAGCTTTCTTT. This sequence encodes CASRPGESRTEAFF. Looking up the rest from reference TRBV13 and TRBJ1-1 gives the full variable domain: AAGVIQSPRHLIKEKRETATLKCYPIPRHDTVYWYQQGPGQDPQFLISFYEKMQSDKGSIPDRFSAQQFSDYHSELNMSSLELGDSALYFCASRPGESRTEAFFGQGTRLTVV.

The chain uses TRBV12-3 or TRBV12-4 and TRBJ1-1, with unresolved D. Trimming took 5 bases from V and 6 from J, leaving 10 bases between them. This CDR3 is built from 12 residues. The CDR3 DNA reads TGTGCCAGCAGTCCATTCAAGGCTGAAGCTTTCTTT. Translation: CASSPFKAEAFF.

The chain combines TRBV5-6 with TRBJ2-7; D may be TRBD2 (6 bases). The CDR3 spans 13 residues. Deletions cut 2 bases from V and 11 bases from J, with 17 bases between. CDR1 and CDR2 (germline): SGHDT, YYEEEE. This chain's CDR3 is CASSFGTPSREYF. The CDR3 coding sequence is TGTGCCAGCAGCTTTGGGACTCCCAGCAGGGAGTACTTC.

The chain has TRBV4-1 and TRBJ2-5; TRBD2 matches 10 bases. The CDR3 contains 17 residues. CDR1 and CDR2 from the germline V gene are MGHRA and YSYEKL. Unmatched junction bases numbered 7, after V lost 1 base and J lost 2 bases. The CDR3 nucleotides read TGCGCCAGCAGCCAAGTGCTAGCGGGAGAAGGGCAAGAGACCCAGTACTTC. Protein: CASSQVLAGEGQETQYF.

V usage is TRBV14 and J usage is TRBJ1-1, with D maybe TRBD1 (5 bases). The germline V and J ends were trimmed by 0 bases and 4 bases, with 15 bases remaining between them. Germline CDR1 SGHDN, CDR2 FVKESK. The CDR3 totals 16 residues. The CDR3 DNA follows: TGTGCCAGCAGCCAAGATGCGGGGGTTGTCAGCACTGAAGCTTTCTTT. This sequence encodes CASSQDAGVVSTEAFF.

The chain combines TRBV30 with TRBJ1-5, with D maybe TRBD1 (6 bases). This CDR3 region has 14 residues. V was shortened by 0 bases and J by 5 bases, with 11 bases between the two germline ends. Germline V CDR1 and CDR2: GTSNPN, SVGIG (reference sequence). The CDR3: CAWSVEGGDQPQHF. The CDR3, as DNA: TGTGCCTGGAGTGTAGAAGGGGGAGATCAGCCCCAGCATTTT.

The chain recombines TRBV7-9 with TRBJ2-7, with D possibly being TRBD1 or TRBD2 (5 bases each). CDR3 length: 14 residues. Germline V lookup: CDR1 SEHNR, CDR2 FQNEAQ (reference sequence). V gave up 6 bases and J gave up 0 bases, with 12 bases separating them. The CDR3 region is CASSSGTLSYEQYF. Written as DNA, the CDR3 is TGTGCCAGCAGTTCCGGGACCCTCTCCTACGAGCAGTACTTC.

The chain couples TRBV5-6 to TRBJ2-1, with D perhaps TRBD2 (5 bases). Trimming removed 2 bases at V and 6 bases at J, with 12 bases between. Germline V gene data show CDR1 as SGHDT and CDR2 as YYEEEE. CDR3 length: 14 residues. CDR3 protein: CASSFGAAINEQFF. The CDR3 DNA is TGTGCCAGCAGCTTCGGAGCGGCAATCAATGAGCAGTTCTTC.

This clonotype has just one count. This chain links TRBV2 with TRBJ1-2, with D possibly TRBD1 on 6 matching bases. Germline V gives CDR1 SNHLY, CDR2 FYNNEI. This CDR3 is built from 11 residues. CDR3 sequence reads: CALEGVYGYTF. The CDR3 bases are TGTGCTCTGGAGGGGGTTTATGGCTACACCTTC.

The chain recombines TRBV5-6 with TRBJ2-2, with a possible D match to TRBD2 (6 bases). V was pared by 3 bases and J by 7 bases, with 13 bases between. This CDR3 comprises 14 residues. Germline-derived CDR1 and CDR2 are SGHDT and YYEEEE. The CDR3 loop reads CASSSPGVNGELFF. Here the CDR3 DNA reads TGTGCCAGCAGCTCGCCGGGAGTTAACGGGGAGCTGTTTTTT.